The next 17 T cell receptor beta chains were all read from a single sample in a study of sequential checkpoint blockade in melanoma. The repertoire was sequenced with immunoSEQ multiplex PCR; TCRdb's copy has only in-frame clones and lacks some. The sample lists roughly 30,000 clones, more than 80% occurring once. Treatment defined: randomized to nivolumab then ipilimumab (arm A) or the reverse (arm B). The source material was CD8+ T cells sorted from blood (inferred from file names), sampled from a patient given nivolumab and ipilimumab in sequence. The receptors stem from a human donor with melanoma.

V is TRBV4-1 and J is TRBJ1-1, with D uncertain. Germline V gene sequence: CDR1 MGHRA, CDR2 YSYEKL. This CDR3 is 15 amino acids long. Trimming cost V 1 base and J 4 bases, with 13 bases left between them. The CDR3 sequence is CASSQVGGTFTEAFF. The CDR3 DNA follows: TGCGCCAGCAGCCAAGTCGGAGGAACATTCACTGAAGCTTTCTTT.

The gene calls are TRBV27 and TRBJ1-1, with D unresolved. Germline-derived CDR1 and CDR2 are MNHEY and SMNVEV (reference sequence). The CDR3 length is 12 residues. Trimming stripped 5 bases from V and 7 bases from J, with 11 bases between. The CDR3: CASSTRTGEAFF. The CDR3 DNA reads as TGTGCCAGCAGTACTAGAACTGGTGAAGCTTTCTTT.

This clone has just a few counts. This chain's CDR3 is CASSPSGGAYEQYF. CDR3 coding DNA: TGTGCCAGTAGTCCTAGCGGGGGGGCGTACGAGCAGTACTTC. The chain is built from TRBV19 and TRBJ2-7, with TRBD2 matching over 12 bases. V lost 5 bases, J lost 4 bases, and 3 bases stayed unmatched. The CDR3 is 14 amino acids. CDR1 and CDR2 (germline): LNHDA, SQIVND (reference sequence). The complete variable domain, with remaining parts taken from reference TRBV19 and TRBJ2-7, reads DGGITQSPKYLFRKEGQNVTLSCEQNLNHDAMYWYRQDPGQGLRLIYYSQIVNDFQKGDIAEGYSVSREKKESFPLTVTSAQKNPTAFYLCASSPSGGAYEQYFGPGTRLTVT.

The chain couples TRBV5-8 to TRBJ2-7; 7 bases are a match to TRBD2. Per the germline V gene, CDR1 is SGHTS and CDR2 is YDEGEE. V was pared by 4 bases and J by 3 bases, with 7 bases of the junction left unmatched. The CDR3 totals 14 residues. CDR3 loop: CASSRAGPIYEQYF. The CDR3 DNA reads TGTGCCAGCAGCCGAGCGGGGCCCATCTACGAGCAGTACTTC. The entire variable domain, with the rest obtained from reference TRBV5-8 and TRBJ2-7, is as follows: EAGVTQSPTHLIKTRGQQATLRCSPISGHTSVYWYQQALGLGLQFLLWYDEGEERNRGNFPPRFSGRQFPNYSSELNVNALELEDSALYLCASSRAGPIYEQYFGPGTRLTVT.

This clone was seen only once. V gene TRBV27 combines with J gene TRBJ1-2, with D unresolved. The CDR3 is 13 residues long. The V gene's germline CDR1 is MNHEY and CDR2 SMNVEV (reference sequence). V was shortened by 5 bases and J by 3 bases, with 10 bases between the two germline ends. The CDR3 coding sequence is TGTGCCAGCAGTCCTGCGGGAGACTATGGCTACACCTTC. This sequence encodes CASSPAGDYGYTF.

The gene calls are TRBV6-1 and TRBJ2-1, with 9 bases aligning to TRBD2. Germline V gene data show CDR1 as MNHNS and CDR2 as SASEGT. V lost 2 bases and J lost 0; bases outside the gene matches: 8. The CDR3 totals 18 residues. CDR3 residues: CASSERAGGLSSYNEQFF. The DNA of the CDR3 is TGTGCCAGCAGTGAAAGGGCGGGAGGGTTATCCTCCTACAATGAGCAGTTCTTC.

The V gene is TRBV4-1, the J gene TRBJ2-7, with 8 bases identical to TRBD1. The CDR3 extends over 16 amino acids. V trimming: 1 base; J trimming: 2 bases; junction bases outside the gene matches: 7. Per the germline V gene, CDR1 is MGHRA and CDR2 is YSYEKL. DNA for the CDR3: TGCGCCAGCAGCCAAGCAGCGGACAGGGTAACCTACGAGCAGTACTTC. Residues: CASSQAADRVTYEQYF.

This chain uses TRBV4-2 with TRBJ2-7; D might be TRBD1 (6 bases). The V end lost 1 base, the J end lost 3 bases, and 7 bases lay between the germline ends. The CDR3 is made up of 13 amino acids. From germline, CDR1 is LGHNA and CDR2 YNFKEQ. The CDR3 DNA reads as TGTGCCAGCAGCCAAGGGGACAACTACGAGCAGTACTTC. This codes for CASSQGDNYEQYF.

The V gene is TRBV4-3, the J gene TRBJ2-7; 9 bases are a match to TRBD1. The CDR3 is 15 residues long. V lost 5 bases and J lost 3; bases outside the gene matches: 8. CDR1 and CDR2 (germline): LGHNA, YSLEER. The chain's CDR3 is CASSADRGEFYEQYF. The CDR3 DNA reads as TGCGCCAGCAGCGCGGACAGGGGAGAATTCTACGAGCAGTACTTC.

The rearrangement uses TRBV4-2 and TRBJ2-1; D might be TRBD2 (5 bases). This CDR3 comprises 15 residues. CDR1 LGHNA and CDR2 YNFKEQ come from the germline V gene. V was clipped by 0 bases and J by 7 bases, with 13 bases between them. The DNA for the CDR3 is TGTGCCAGCAGCCAAGAGTGGGAGCCGCCGAATGAGCAGTTCTTC. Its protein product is CASSQEWEPPNEQFF.

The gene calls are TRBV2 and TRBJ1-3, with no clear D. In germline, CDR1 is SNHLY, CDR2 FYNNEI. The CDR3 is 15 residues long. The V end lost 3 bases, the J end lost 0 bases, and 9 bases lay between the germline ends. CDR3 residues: CASSEAGSSGNTIYF. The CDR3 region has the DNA TGTGCCAGCAGTGAGGCGGGGAGCTCTGGAAACACCATATATTTT.

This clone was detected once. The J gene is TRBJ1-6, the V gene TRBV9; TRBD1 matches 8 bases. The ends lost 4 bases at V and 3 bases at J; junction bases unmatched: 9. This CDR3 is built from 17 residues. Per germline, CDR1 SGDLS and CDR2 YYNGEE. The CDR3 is CASSSRDRRVYNSPLHF. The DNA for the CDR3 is TGTGCCAGCAGCTCAAGGGACAGGCGAGTCTATAATTCACCCCTCCACTTT. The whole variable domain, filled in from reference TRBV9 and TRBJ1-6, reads DSGVTQTPKHLITATGQRVTLRCSPRSGDLSVYWYQQSLDQGLQFLIQYYNGEERAKGNILERFSAQQFPDLHSELNLSSLELGDSALYFCASSSRDRRVYNSPLHFGNGTRLTVT.

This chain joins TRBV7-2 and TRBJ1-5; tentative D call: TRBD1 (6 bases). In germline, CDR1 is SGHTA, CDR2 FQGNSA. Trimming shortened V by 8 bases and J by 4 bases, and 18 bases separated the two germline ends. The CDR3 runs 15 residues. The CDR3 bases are TGTGCCAGCGCCGGGGGGGCGGGCGGTAATCAGCCCCAGCATTTT. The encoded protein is CASAGGAGGNQPQHF.

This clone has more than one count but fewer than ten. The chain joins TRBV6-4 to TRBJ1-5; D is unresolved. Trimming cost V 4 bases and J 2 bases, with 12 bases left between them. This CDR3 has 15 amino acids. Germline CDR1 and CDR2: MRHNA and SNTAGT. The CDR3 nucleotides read TGTGCCAGCAGTGGTCGTCAGAGGCGCAATCAGCCCCAGCATTTT. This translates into CASSGRQRRNQPQHF.

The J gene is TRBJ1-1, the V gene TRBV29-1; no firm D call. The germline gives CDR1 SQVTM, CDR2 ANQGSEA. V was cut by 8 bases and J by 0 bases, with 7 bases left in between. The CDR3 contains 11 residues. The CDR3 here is CSSSMNTEAFF. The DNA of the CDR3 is TGCAGCTCATCCATGAACACTGAAGCTTTCTTT. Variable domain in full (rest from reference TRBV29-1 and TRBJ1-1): SAVISQKPSRDICQRGTSLTIQCQVDSQVTMMFWYRQQPGQSLTLIATANQGSEATYESGFVIDKFPISRPNLTFSTLTVSNMSPEDSSIYLCSSSMNTEAFFGQGTRLTVV.

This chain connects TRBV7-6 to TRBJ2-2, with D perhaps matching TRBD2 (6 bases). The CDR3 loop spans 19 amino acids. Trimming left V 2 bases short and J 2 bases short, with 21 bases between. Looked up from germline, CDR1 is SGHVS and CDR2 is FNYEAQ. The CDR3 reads CASSLIVAEAVPNTGELFF. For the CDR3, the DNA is TGTGCCAGCAGCTTAATCGTAGCGGAGGCCGTCCCTAACACCGGGGAGCTGTTTTTT.

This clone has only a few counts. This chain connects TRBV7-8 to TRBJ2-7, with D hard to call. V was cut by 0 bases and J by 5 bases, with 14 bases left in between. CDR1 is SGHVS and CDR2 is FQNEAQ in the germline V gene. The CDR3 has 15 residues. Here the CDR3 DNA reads TGTGCCAGCAGCTTAGCACGCGTCCGTCCCGACGAGCAGTACTTC. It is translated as CASSLARVRPDEQYF.